This TCR beta chain was sequenced for a study of blood T cell repertoires in COVID-19. While infection was still active, Seattle patients were enrolled and then followed longitudinally. The CDR3 loop spans 15 amino acids. The V gene end was trimmed by 7 bases and the J gene end by 4 bases; junction bases not matched to a gene: 7. Germline assignment: CDR1 MNHNY and CDR2 SVGAGI (reference sequence). Per the original data handling: Nucleated cell counts were estimated from reference gene primer amplification. Assay: immunoSEQ multiplex PCR; the TCRdb copy retains only in-frame clones and omits some. V and J calls and clone size are as listed in that table; D and trimming were resolved from the DNA. In the table there are some 350,000 clones, about 89% of which are singletons.

The chain is built from TRBV6-6 and TRBJ2-2; 9 nucleotides line up with TRBD1. The clonotype originates from a woman in her twenties or thirties with COVID-19, enrolled during active disease. The sequenced sample consisted of peripheral blood. DNA of the CDR3: TGTGCCAGCACCCTACAGGGGGCGGGCACCGGGGAGCTGTTTTTT. Translation: CASTLQGAGTGELFF.